This TCR beta chain emerged from a study of blood T cell repertoires in COVID-19. Looking at the study overall: Samples came from the United States, Italy and Spain, spanning acute and convalescent COVID-19.

In the authors' methods: Reference gene primer amplification in the assay estimated nucleated cell counts. The data were produced by immunoSEQ multiplex PCR, yet TCRdb's version contains in-frame clones alone and is incomplete. V and J calls and clone size are copied from that table; D and trimming were computed from the DNA. The sample holds 100,000 to 130,000 clones, roughly 83% seen once. The sequenced material came from peripheral blood. The receptor was isolated from a human donor in a cohort sampled during active COVID-19.

This chain's CDR3 is CASSQDSSEQFF. Written as DNA, the CDR3 is TGCGCCAGCAGCCAAGATTCCTCGGAGCAGTTCTTC. This chain connects TRBV4-3 to TRBJ2-1; D remains ambiguous. Trimming left V 0 bases short and J 10 bases short, with 7 bases between. The CDR3 length is 12 residues. Per the germline V gene, CDR1 is LGHNA and CDR2 is YSLEER.